This TCR beta chain was recorded in a study of blood T cell repertoires in COVID-19. The V and J ends lost 2 bases and 5 bases respectively, with 12 bases between them. Germline loops: CDR1 SGHTA, CDR2 FQGNSA. CDR3 size: 14 residues. The table came from immunoSEQ multiplex PCR; TCRdb's copy has only in-frame clones and leaves some out. This table has 45,000 to 70,000 clones, 81% appearing once. This chain links TRBV7-2 with TRBJ1-1; the D gene is possibly TRBD1 (6 bases). The sequence was collected from a woman aged 80 or over with active or convalescent COVID-19. The specimen was peripheral blood. CDR3 region: CASSLQDRLTEAFF. DNA for the CDR3: TGTGCCAGCAGCTTACAAGACAGGTTAACTGAAGCTTTCTTT. The full variable domain, with the rest looked up from reference TRBV7-2 and TRBJ1-1, is GAGVSQSPSNKVTEKGKDVELRCDPISGHTALYWYRQSLGQGLEFLIYFQGNSAPDKSGLPSDRFSAERTGGSVSTLTIQRTQQEDSAVYLCASSLQDRLTEAFFGQGTRLTVV.